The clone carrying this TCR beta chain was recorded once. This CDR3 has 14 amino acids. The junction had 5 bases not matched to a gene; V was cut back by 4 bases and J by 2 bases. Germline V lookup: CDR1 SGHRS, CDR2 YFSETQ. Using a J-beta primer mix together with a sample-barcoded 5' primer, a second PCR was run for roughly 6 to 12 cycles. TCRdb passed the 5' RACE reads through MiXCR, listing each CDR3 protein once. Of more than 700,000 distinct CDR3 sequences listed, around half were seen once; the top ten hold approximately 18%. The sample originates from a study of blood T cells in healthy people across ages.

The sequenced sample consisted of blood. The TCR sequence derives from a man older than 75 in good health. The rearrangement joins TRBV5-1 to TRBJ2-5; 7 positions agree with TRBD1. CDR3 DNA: TGCGCCAGCAGCCAGGGACAGTTTCAAGAGACCCAGTACTTC. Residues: CASSQGQFQETQYF.